This T cell receptor beta chain came from a study of T cell responses to AZD1222 COVID-19 vaccine. Study-wide findings and caveats: Repertoire samples came only from after the peak T cell response. Clonal diversity was possibly underestimated, and the donors were mostly white British, with more females. Vaccine-related CD4 TCRs covered spike, predominating at 160-218 and 743-854. Among those given AZD1222, only five or six were seropositive at baseline.

Libraries were prepared by immunoSEQ multiplex PCR; TCRdb keeps only in-frame clonotypes and omits some of them. Among tens of thousands of clones listed, around 89% were seen once. The length of the CDR3 is 16 residues. V gave up 5 bases and J gave up 0 bases; unmatched junction bases: 8. The germline V gene encodes CDR1 SGHRS and CDR2 YFSETQ. For this clone: Its antigen is not known.

Sequencing was performed on peripheral blood, taken 28 days after the second AZD1222 dose. The sequence came from an adult who received the AZD1222 COVID-19 vaccine. The J gene is TRBJ2-1, the V gene TRBV5-1, with TRBD2 matching over 7 bases. This chain's CDR3 is CASRPGLADSYNEQFF. The DNA of the CDR3 is TGCGCCAGCAGACCTGGTCTAGCGGACTCCTACAATGAGCAGTTCTTC.